This TCR beta chain was retrieved from a study of CD8+ T cells in alopecia areata. A word on this clone: What it binds is unknown.

Study-level findings and limits: Throughout tofacitinib, many expanded lesional clones continued to persist in scalp and blood. Among the top 100, expanded CD8+ clones, as well as scalp clonality, were significantly decreased by tofacitinib.

The CDR3 totals 13 residues. Deletions cut 4 bases from V and 8 bases from J, with 14 bases between. Germline CDR1 is MNHNY and CDR2 is SVGAGI (reference sequence). The sample's treatment: oral pan-JAK inhibitor, 5-10 mg twice daily. Patients with alopecia areata provided lesional scalp punch biopsies as well as peripheral blood. Following extraction, RNA underwent reverse transcription to cDNA, which served as the sequencing template. The data were produced by immunoSEQ multiplex PCR, yet TCRdb's version contains in-frame clones alone and is incomplete. This repertoire shows around 200,000 clones, about 60% found once; its top ten account for roughly 0.7%.

This sequence originates from a human donor with alopecia areata. This chain joins TRBV6-6 and TRBJ1-2, with D maybe TRBD1 (6 bases). The sequenced sample was CD4+ T cells sorted from blood, obtained at week 4, from a patient treated with tofacitinib. CDR3 loop: CASSSNRASGYTF. CDR3 in DNA: TGTGCCAGCAGTTCTAACAGGGCGTCCGGCTACACCTTC.